The 21 T cell receptor beta chains listed next were all sequenced from one sample in a study of T cells in Graves' hyperthyroidism and ophthalmopathy. Amplification of TCR beta CDR3 regions was performed using RNA transcripts as template. Researchers ran a first-round RT-PCR on the TCR CDR3 using the HTBI primer set. TCRdb re-called the multiplex PCR reads with MiXCR, one entry per CDR3 protein. This sample yields 600,000 to 700,000 distinct CDR3 sequences, of which just under 45% are seen a single time; less than 8.5% belongs to the top ten. The specimen sequenced was peripheral blood or thyroid tissue (not recorded which). The receptors here all came from an adult man with Graves' disease, either hyperthyroidism or ophthalmopathy (not recorded which).

This clonotype was seen ten or more times. The chain uses TRBV7-6 and TRBJ1-4; the D is unclear. Looked up from germline, CDR1 is SGHVS and CDR2 is FNYEAQ. The ends were cut back, 1 base at V and 3 bases at J, with 12 bases in the middle. The CDR3 is made up of 16 amino acids. CDR3 protein: CASSLGVGAPNEKLFF. CDR3 DNA sequence: TGTGCCAGCAGCTTAGGCGTAGGTGCACCTAATGAAAAACTGTTTTTT.

The rearrangement joins TRBV15 to TRBJ1-5; the D gene is possibly TRBD1 (6 bases). This CDR3 has 15 amino acids. Germline lookup yields CDR1 LNHNV and CDR2 YYDKDF (reference sequence). V was pared by 5 bases and J by 2 bases, with 13 bases between. This CDR3 is CATSQKQGGNQPQHF. The CDR3 DNA follows: TGTGCCACCAGCCAGAAACAGGGTGGCAATCAGCCCCAGCATTTT.

There are a few counts of this clonotype. The gene calls are TRBV6-5 and TRBJ2-7; 9 bases fit TRBD2. In germline, CDR1 is MNHEY, CDR2 SVGAGI. This CDR3 has 16 residues. V lost 2 bases, J lost 4 bases, and 9 bases stayed unmatched. This CDR3 is CASSYGPYAGGYEQYF. CDR3 DNA sequence: TGTGCCAGCAGTTACGGACCCTATGCGGGGGGGTACGAGCAGTACTTC.

This clonotype has just a few counts. The J gene is TRBJ2-2, the V gene TRBV19; the match to TRBD1 covers 8 bases. Germline V CDR1 and CDR2: LNHDA, SQIVND (reference sequence). J was trimmed by 3 bases and V by 7 bases; bases with no gene match: 10. The CDR3 consists of 16 residues. Here the CDR3 reads CASTSQGARYTGELFF. The CDR3 DNA is TGTGCCAGTACATCTCAGGGGGCGCGGTACACCGGGGAGCTGTTTTTT. Variable domain in full (rest from reference TRBV19 and TRBJ2-2): DGGITQSPKYLFRKEGQNVTLSCEQNLNHDAMYWYRQDPGQGLRLIYYSQIVNDFQKGDIAEGYSVSREKKESFPLTVTSAQKNPTAFYLCASTSQGARYTGELFFGEGSRLTVL.

The J gene is TRBJ2-7, the V gene TRBV7-9; 7 bases agree with TRBD1. Germline trimming cut 3 bases from V and 0 bases from J; bases unmatched to any gene: 2. The germline gives CDR1 SEHNR, CDR2 FQNEAQ (reference sequence). This CDR3 contains 14 residues. CDR3 in DNA: TGTGCCAGCAGCTTCACAGGGGACTCCTACGAGCAGTACTTC. Translating it yields CASSFTGDSYEQYF.

The J gene is TRBJ1-1, the V gene TRBV15; possibly TRBD1 for D (6 bases). Germline CDR1 is LNHNV and CDR2 is YYDKDF (reference sequence). The CDR3 loop spans 14 amino acids. V dropped 4 bases and J dropped 4 bases, with 13 bases sitting between them. The DNA for the CDR3 is TGTGCCACCAGCACCCCACAGGGCTCCACTGAAGCTTTCTTT. Translation gives CATSTPQGSTEAFF.

The chain uses TRBV9 and TRBJ1-4, with TRBD1 matching over 11 bases. The CDR3 sequence is 15 residues long. The germline V gene has CDR1 SGDLS and CDR2 YYNGEE. V lost 10 bases and J lost 8; bases outside the gene matches: 13. The CDR3 protein is CAGTPGQGASEKLFF. The CDR3 region has the DNA TGTGCCGGCACCCCCGGACAGGGGGCATCCGAAAAACTGTTTTTT.

Turning to this clonotype: The junction shows a germline mismatch at one end, possibly a read error. This chain links TRBV6-1 with TRBJ1-6, with TRBD1 as a possible D gene (6 bases). This CDR3 contains 15 residues. Germline V gives CDR1 MNHNS, CDR2 SASEGT. CDR3 in amino acids: CASRDRSSYNSPLHF. Here the CDR3 DNA reads TGTGCCAGCCGTGACAGGAGTTCCTATAATTCACCCCTCCACTTT.

In this sample, this clonotype turned up a few times. The rearrangement uses TRBV3-1 and TRBJ1-1; no firm D call. The CDR3 length is 12 residues. With 4 bases removed from V and 6 bases from J, the gap between germline ends came to 9 bases. Germline loops: CDR1 LGHDT, CDR2 YNNKEL (reference sequence). The CDR3 DNA reads as TGTGCCAGCAGCCCCCTCGGAGCTGAAGCTTTCTTT. Its protein product is CASSPLGAEAFF.

The CDR3 DNA reads as TGCAGTGCTAGAGATAGGGACAGGGGAGATGGCTACACCTTC. This codes for CSARDRDRGDGYTF. The chain carries TRBV20-1 and TRBJ1-2, with TRBD1 identical over 10 bases. CDR3 length: 14 residues. Germline V gives CDR1 DFQATT, CDR2 SNEGSKA (reference sequence). After removal of 0 bases from V and 6 bases from J, the junction contained 4 bases not matched to a gene.

Notes on this clonotype: A read error is likely, as this CDR3 ends without the conserved phenylalanine or tryptophan. The chain combines TRBV7-9 with TRBJ2-7; TRBD2 might be the D (5 bases). Germline V lookup: CDR1 SEHNR, CDR2 FQNEAQ (reference sequence). The CDR3 runs 14 residues. Trimming cost V 0 bases and J 1 base, with 7 bases left between them. The CDR3 DNA reads as TGTGCCAGCAGCTTAGCGGGAGTATCCTACGAGCAGTACTAC. It is translated as CASSLAGVSYEQYY.

This clonotype has a count of ten or more. V usage is TRBV12-3 or TRBV12-4 and J usage is TRBJ2-7; 10 bases line up with TRBD1. Losses at the gene ends were 6 bases for V and 3 bases for J; bases not matched to a gene: 5. The length of the CDR3 is 14 residues. DNA for the CDR3: TGTGCCAGCAGCGACCGGGACAGGGGCTACGAGCAGTACTTC. Amino acids: CASSDRDRGYEQYF.

The chain uses TRBV10-3 and TRBJ1-3, with D unresolved. This CDR3 is 14 amino acids long. From germline, CDR1 is ENHRY and CDR2 SYGVKD. V lost 4 bases and J lost 7, with 14 bases in between. The CDR3 nucleotides read TGTGCCATCAGTGTCCAGTCTGGGCGGAACACCATATATTTT. Residues: CAISVQSGRNTIYF.

Ten or more counts support this clonotype. The V call is TRBV7-9, the J call TRBJ1-5; D is perhaps TRBD1 (6 bases). CDR1 is SEHNR, CDR2 FQNEAQ, per germline (reference sequence). Trimming stripped 3 bases from V and 2 bases from J, with 17 bases between. The CDR3 sequence is 17 residues long. CDR3 amino acids: CASSLVKGGDRNQPQHF. The CDR3 region has the DNA TGTGCCAGCAGCTTGGTCAAGGGGGGCGACCGCAATCAGCCCCAGCATTTT.

This clonotype was counted ten times or more. The chain combines TRBV20-1 with TRBJ2-5, with TRBD2 matching over 10 bases. Germline CDR1 DFQATT, CDR2 SNEGSKA (reference sequence). CDR3 length equals 15 residues. V was pared by 1 base and J by 5 bases, with 7 bases of the junction left unmatched. The CDR3: CSARGLAGDEETQYF. The CDR3 DNA reads as TGCAGTGCTAGAGGGCTAGCGGGAGACGAGGAGACCCAGTACTTC.

This clonotype was counted a few times. The V gene is TRBV7-9, the J gene TRBJ2-7, with D possibly matching TRBD1 (7 bases). Germline V gene sequence: CDR1 SEHNR, CDR2 FQNEAQ (reference sequence). V dropped 5 bases and J dropped 7 bases, with 21 bases sitting between them. This CDR3 comprises 15 residues. This chain's CDR3 is CASSRAWTGGEEQYF. DNA for the CDR3: TGTGCCAGCAGCCGGGCCTGGACAGGCGGGGAGGAGCAGTACTTC.

CDR3 sequence (DNA): TGTGCCAGCAGCCAGCCCGGGACAGGGGCGGCGGCCCAGTACTTC. It specifies CASSQPGTGAAAQYF. This chain joins TRBV7-9 and TRBJ2-5, with 10 bases fitting TRBD1. Trimming removed 5 bases from V and 9 bases from J; junction bases left unmatched: 12. CDR3 length equals 15 residues. Germline V CDR1 and CDR2: SEHNR, FQNEAQ (reference sequence).

A remark on this clonotype: This could be a read error, since a much larger clone is one nucleotide away. The chain uses TRBV7-3 and TRBJ2-7; D perhaps matches TRBD1 (6 bases). The CDR3 spans 13 residues. CDR1 and CDR2 from the germline V gene are SGHTA and FQGTGA. DNA of the CDR3: TGTGCCAGCAGTAACAGGGCACTTTACGGGCAGTACTTC. It codes for CASSNRALYGQYF.

The rearrangement uses TRBV20-1 and TRBJ1-1; TRBD1 matches 7 bases. The CDR3 contains 18 residues. CDR1 and CDR2 (germline): DFQATT, SNEGSKA (reference sequence). With V trimmed by 0 bases and J by 1 base, 14 bases remained unmatched. This chain's CDR3 is CSARDPDLRGKTNTEAFF. The DNA for the CDR3 is TGCAGTGCTAGAGATCCTGACCTCAGGGGGAAGACGAACACTGAAGCTTTCTTT.

There are a few counts of this clonotype. V gene TRBV7-6 combines with J gene TRBJ2-5; 7 bases agree with TRBD2. J was trimmed by 1 base and V by 5 bases; bases with no gene match: 7. Germline CDR1 is SGHVS and CDR2 is FNYEAQ. The CDR3 spans 15 residues. CDR3 sequence: CASSQGEGSQETQYF. The DNA of the CDR3 is TGTGCCAGCAGCCAAGGGGAGGGGTCCCAAGAGACCCAGTACTTC.

This sequence joins TRBV24-1 and TRBJ2-7, with a possible D match to TRBD2 (6 bases). V lost 1 base to trimming and J lost 6 bases, with 9 bases between them. The CDR3 loop spans 13 amino acids. Germline lookup yields CDR1 KGHDR and CDR2 SFDVKD. The CDR3 nucleotides are TGTGCCACCAGTGATTTCCAGGGAGGCGAGCAGTACTTC. It codes for CATSDFQGGEQYF.